This is a list of T cell receptor beta chains from one sample in a study of OX40 agonist ivuxolimab in advanced cancers. Clones were read by immunoSEQ multiplex PCR, and TCRdb kept only the in-frame ones, dropping some. The sample contains 84,000 or so clones, approximately 84% of which appear only once. The sequencing used CD4+ or CD8+ T cells sorted from blood, collected in a trial of the OX40 agonist ivuxolimab. The source of these receptors is an adult with an advanced solid tumor such as melanoma, head and neck, liver or kidney cancer. Both conserved end residues are part of each CDR3.

v_gene	j_gene	CDR3aa
TRBV19	TRBJ2-6	CASSMGGASGANVLTF
TRBV4-3	TRBJ2-5	CASSQEYWETQYF
TRBV28	TRBJ2-2	CASGSGQNTGELFF
TRBV5-1	TRBJ2-5	CASRRKTGGEETQYF
TRBV7-8	TRBJ1-1	CASSFRTGWNTEAFF
TRBV30	TRBJ2-1	CAWSVGRSSYNEQFF
TRBV5-1	TRBJ2-5	CASSLGLEETQYF
TRBV27	TRBJ1-5	CASSLGGGGGNQPQHF
TRBV4-2	TRBJ1-6	CASSQDDHTGGNSPLHF
TRBV5-1	TRBJ2-7	CASSLSSYEQYF
TRBV5-6	TRBJ1-4	CASSFRDRVEKLFF
TRBV7-2	TRBJ1-2	CASSFGSEHYGYTF
TRBV6-1	TRBJ1-4	CASLGTGLPNEKLFF
TRBV5-1	TRBJ1-1	CASSLAPGMNTEAFF
TRBV5-1	TRBJ1-4	CASSFGTGGSTNEKLFF
TRBV9	TRBJ2-5	CASSPRTSGGGETQYF
TRBV13	TRBJ2-4	CASSLKSGLAKNIQYF
TRBV7-9	TRBJ1-1	CASSLQGGNTEAFF
TRBV7-2	TRBJ2-1	CASSRQPGDEQFF
TRBV15	TRBJ1-5	CATSRDIGLGVHQPQHF
TRBV7-9	TRBJ2-3	CASSSGTRGDTQYF
TRBV7-3	TRBJ2-3	CASSPGESTDTQYF
TRBV7-3	TRBJ2-5	CASSPTTGQETQYF
TRBV5-6	TRBJ2-2	CASSLVASGGPTDTGELFF
TRBV25-1	TRBJ2-1	CASGSRGIGEQFF
TRBV30	-	CAWSDRGNEQYF
TRBV18	TRBJ1-3	CASSPTVRSGNTIYF
TRBV4-2	TRBJ1-2	CASSQERTGGYGYTF
TRBV11-2	TRBJ2-7	CASSYRGEGLYEQYF
TRBV5-1	TRBJ1-3	CASSFDGGGSGNTIYF
TRBV29-1	TRBJ2-3	CSVERGGTDTQYF
TRBV18	TRBJ2-2	CASSLGNTGELFF
TRBV28	TRBJ1-6	CASSLPESPLHF
TRBV19	TRBJ2-7	CASSIGRTYEQYF
TRBV19	TRBJ1-2	CASSIGAGIYGYTF
TRBV5-4	TRBJ1-3	CASSSGQGNTIYF
TRBV18	TRBJ2-3	CASSPGSSGGADTQYF
TRBV2	TRBJ2-3	CASSKGDLGTDTQYF
TRBV4-1	TRBJ2-5	CASSQEVGRAQETQYF
TRBV5-6	TRBJ1-2	CASSLRSTGVEGYTF
TRBV5-1	TRBJ2-3	CASSLGWVGTDTQYF
TRBV7-9	TRBJ1-4	CASSFYRGYEKLFF
TRBV20-1	TRBJ1-2	CSDSEGGYTF
TRBV7-9	TRBJ2-5	CASSPSTARRETQYF
TRBV7-9	TRBJ1-4	CASSLNSATPEKLFF